This TCR beta chain was obtained from a study of T cells in Graves' hyperthyroidism and ophthalmopathy. Study at large: Once the initial diagnosis was made, peripheral blood was obtained before any treatment.

The CDR3 loop spans 16 amino acids. CDR1 SGHVS and CDR2 FNYEAQ come from the germline V gene. Between the trimmed V and J ends, which lost 2 bases and 0 bases, there was a span of 11 bases. This clonotype showed up just a few times. With a duration under 2 months, the hyperthyroidism was newly diagnosed in patients aged 18 to 65. Patients were excluded for uncontrolled infection, other autoimmune disease, pregnancy or lactation. There were TCR beta CDR3 regions amplified from RNA transcripts. During a first-round RT-PCR of the TCR CDR3, the HTBI primer set was used. TCRdb analysed the multiplex PCR reads with MiXCR anew, one entry per CDR3 protein. The sample consists of under 350,000 distinct CDR3 sequences, 18% of them appearing once.

This sequence was found in a woman between 50 and 59 years old with Graves' hyperthyroidism. The chain recombines TRBV7-6 with TRBJ1-3; a possible D gene is TRBD1 (6 bases). Sequencing was done on a sample of blood. The CDR3, as DNA: TGTGCCAGCAGCTTAATGATAGGGGGCTCTGGAAACACCATATATTTT. Residues: CASSLMIGGSGNTIYF.